This T cell receptor (beta chain) was sequenced in a study of OX40 agonist ivuxolimab in advanced cancers. Across the whole study: Enrolled patients in dose escalation had cancers that were hepatocellular carcinoma, melanoma, renal cell or head and neck cancer.

Study-wide points: Undetermined was the antigen specificity of the expanded peripheral T cells. More expanded clones were found, on average, in CD8+ than in CD4+ T cells.

About this clone: Its antigen is not known.

This CDR3 is 11 amino acids long. The germline V and J ends were trimmed by 3 bases and 8 bases, with 7 bases remaining between them. In germline, CDR1 is SEHNR, CDR2 FQNEAQ (reference sequence). Profiling relied on immunoSEQ multiplex PCR, and the TCRdb table lists in-frame clones only, not all of them. The table shows about 100,000 clones, with about 91% occurring only once. This TCR was recovered from an adult with an advanced solid tumor such as melanoma, head and neck, liver or kidney cancer. This chain links TRBV7-9 with TRBJ1-1; D is unclear. The sequencing used CD4+ or CD8+ T cells sorted from blood, collected in a trial of the OX40 agonist ivuxolimab. The CDR3 DNA reads as TGTGCCAGCAGCTTTGGAGGGGAAGCTTTCTTT. As protein: CASSFGGEAFF.